This passage covers 24 T cell receptor beta chains from one sample sequenced in a study of technical replicates of blood from a few donors. TCRdb's table, derived via immunoSEQ multiplex PCR, lists solely in-frame clones and lacks some. The sample lists over 70,000 clones, 90% to 97% occurring once. The specimen sequenced was T cells isolated from PBMCs. Receptors were obtained from a human donor in good health.

The chain has TRBV13 and TRBJ2-7; 11 bases are a match to TRBD2. CDR3 length: 16 amino acids. CDR1 is PRHDT, CDR2 FYEKMQ, per germline (reference sequence). The V gene end was trimmed by 0 bases and the J gene end by 6 bases; junction bases not matched to a gene: 7. The CDR3 coding sequence is TGTGCCAGCAGCTTAGGATCATTTGGGACTAGCGGCGAGCAGTACTTC. Translation: CASSLGSFGTSGEQYF.

The chain employs TRBV9 and TRBJ2-3; 8 nucleotides align to TRBD2. The CDR3 spans 17 residues. Germline CDR1 is SGDLS and CDR2 is YYNGEE. The V segment lost 0 bases and the J segment 4 bases; nucleotides outside the gene matches: 10. As DNA, the CDR3 is TGTGCCAGCAGCGTAGGTAGGGTGGCGGGGGGCTCAGATACGCAGTATTTT. Translated: CASSVGRVAGGSDTQYF.

The chain recombines TRBV5-4 with TRBJ2-1; 8 nucleotides line up with TRBD2. The germline V gene encodes CDR1 SGHNT and CDR2 YYREEE (reference sequence). V lost 4 bases, J lost 8 bases, and 8 bases stayed unmatched. The CDR3 loop spans 14 amino acids. CDR3 DNA: TGTGCCAGCAGCAAGGCCGGGACTAGATATGAGCAGTTCTTC. Translating gives CASSKAGTRYEQFF.

This clone was seen a single time. The chain recombines TRBV30 with TRBJ1-2; the match to TRBD1 covers 8 bases. Germline assignment: CDR1 GTSNPN and CDR2 SVGIG (reference sequence). The CDR3 is 15 residues long. Trimming cost V 0 bases and J 4 bases; bases outside gene matches: 7. The CDR3 DNA reads TGTGCCTGGAGTGTAGGACAGGGTTACCGCTATGGCTACACCTTC. As protein: CAWSVGQGYRYGYTF.

The chain employs TRBV14 and TRBJ2-3; D remains ambiguous. Germline V gene lookup returns CDR1 SGHDN and CDR2 FVKESK. The CDR3 loop spans 13 amino acids. V shed 4 bases and J shed 4 bases, with 9 bases lying between them. This CDR3 is CASSLVSPDTQYF. The DNA of the CDR3 is TGTGCCAGCAGCCTAGTATCTCCAGATACGCAGTATTTT.

This clone was found once. The chain recombines TRBV23-1 with TRBJ1-2; a weak D match, TRBD1 (6 bases). TRBV23-1 is an ORF, and what it does is uncertain. The germline V and J ends were trimmed by 2 bases and 8 bases, with 9 bases remaining between them. The CDR3 has 12 residues. CDR3 sequence: CASSQRGGGYTF. The CDR3 DNA is TGCGCCAGCAGTCAAAGGGGGGGAGGCTACACCTTC.

DNA for the CDR3: TGTGCCTGGAGTCGTAGAGACAGCTATGGCTACACCTTC. Translated, it gives CAWSRRDSYGYTF. The V and J genes are TRBV30 and TRBJ1-2, with D possibly matching TRBD1 (5 bases). CDR1 and CDR2 from the germline V gene are GTSNPN and SVGIG (reference sequence). The CDR3 length is 13 residues. V was clipped by 2 bases and J by 4 bases, with 11 bases between them.

The CDR3 region has the DNA TGCGCCAGCAGCACAGTAGCGGGAGAGTCCGGAAACATTCAGTACTTC. Protein: CASSTVAGESGNIQYF. The chain employs TRBV5-1 and TRBJ2-4; TRBD2 aligns across 9 bases. Germline CDR1 reads SGHRS; CDR2 reads YFSETQ. The CDR3 runs to 16 residues. J was trimmed by 6 bases and V by 4 bases; bases with no gene match: 11.

The J gene is TRBJ2-2, the V gene TRBV29-1, with 15 bases fitting TRBD2. V dropped 1 base and J dropped 5; count of bases not matched to a gene: 2. The CDR3 has 16 residues. Germline V gene sequence: CDR1 SQVTM, CDR2 ANQGSEA. CDR3 coding DNA: TGCAGCGTTGAAGGGGGACTAGCGGGAGGAACCGGGGAGCTGTTTTTT. Translating it yields CSVEGGLAGGTGELFF.

This chain links TRBV5-1 with TRBJ2-7; TRBD1 matches at 9 bases. Looked up from germline, CDR1 is SGHRS and CDR2 is YFSETQ. V dropped 4 bases and J dropped 1; count of bases not matched to a gene: 15. CDR3 length equals 18 residues. CDR3 amino acids: CASSQPYLRDRASYEQYF. CDR3 coding DNA: TGCGCCAGCAGCCAACCATATCTCCGGGACAGGGCTTCCTACGAGCAGTACTTC.

V gene TRBV10-3 combines with J gene TRBJ2-7, with 9 positions matching TRBD1. The V gene's germline CDR1 is ENHRY and CDR2 SYGVKD. The CDR3 has 15 residues. J gave up 5 bases and V 7 bases, and 12 bases lay outside the gene matches. The CDR3 here is CAIKGRGGTGNEQYF. The CDR3 DNA follows: TGTGCCATCAAGGGAAGGGGGGGGACAGGGAACGAGCAGTACTTC.

The V and J genes are TRBV7-6 and TRBJ1-1, with 9 bases fitting TRBD1. In germline, CDR1 is SGHVS, CDR2 FNYEAQ. The length of the CDR3 is 17 residues. With 2 bases clipped from V and 4 bases from J, the junction kept 11 bases outside the gene matches. CDR3 amino acids: CASSLLSGTGHGTEAFF. CDR3 nucleotides: TGTGCCAGCAGCTTACTTTCGGGGACAGGGCACGGCACTGAAGCTTTCTTT.

The V and J genes are TRBV6-5 and TRBJ1-1; TRBD1 is a possible D gene (5 bases). The ends were cut back, 7 bases at V and 1 base at J, with 16 bases in the middle. The CDR3 runs to 15 residues. The germline gives CDR1 MNHEY, CDR2 SVGAGI. CDR3 coding DNA: TGTGCCAGCACCTTTAGGCCGGGGGGGAACACTGAAGCTTTCTTT. Encoded protein: CASTFRPGGNTEAFF.

This chain connects TRBV7-9 to TRBJ1-1; perhaps TRBD1 as D (5 bases). Germline CDR1 reads SEHNR; CDR2 reads FQNEAQ (reference sequence). V was clipped by 4 bases and J by 6 bases, with 18 bases between them. This CDR3 comprises 15 residues. The CDR3 region is CASSSLTFDSSEAFF. CDR3 bases: TGTGCCAGCAGCTCCCTCACCTTTGACAGCTCTGAAGCTTTCTTT.

The CDR3 sequence is CASSQGQAVQGSPLHF. The CDR3 DNA sequence: TGTGCCAGCAGCCAGGGACAGGCGGTTCAGGGATCACCCCTCCACTTT. The V gene is TRBV7-9, the J gene TRBJ1-6; 8 bases are shared with TRBD1. Germline CDR1 reads SEHNR; CDR2 reads FQNEAQ (reference sequence). V dropped 5 bases and J dropped 10; count of bases not matched to a gene: 13. CDR3 size: 16 residues.

The V gene is TRBV19, the J gene TRBJ2-1; 9 nucleotides align to TRBD1. Germline lookup yields CDR1 LNHDA and CDR2 SQIVND (reference sequence). V shed 6 bases, J shed 7 bases, and the junction held 7 bases outside the gene matches. The CDR3 extends over 14 amino acids. The CDR3: CASRGTGFWNEQFF. The CDR3 DNA reads as TGTGCCAGTAGGGGGACAGGGTTTTGGAATGAGCAGTTCTTC. Looking up the rest from reference TRBV19 and TRBJ2-1 gives the full variable domain: DGGITQSPKYLFRKEGQNVTLSCEQNLNHDAMYWYRQDPGQGLRLIYYSQIVNDFQKGDIAEGYSVSREKKESFPLTVTSAQKNPTAFYLCASRGTGFWNEQFFGPGTRLTVL.

The genes are TRBV28 and TRBJ1-2; 10 bases line up with TRBD1. This CDR3 comprises 14 residues. J gave up 3 bases and V 7 bases, and 5 bases lay outside the gene matches. Germline CDR1 reads MDHEN; CDR2 reads SYDVKM. CDR3 nucleotides: TGTGCCAGCAATCCGACAGGGGGCGACTATGGCTACACCTTC. Translation gives CASNPTGGDYGYTF.

This chain connects TRBV5-1 to TRBJ2-7; 7 nucleotides line up with TRBD2. CDR1 and CDR2 (germline): SGHRS, YFSETQ. Trimming at V came to 4 bases and at J to 0 bases, leaving 16 bases not matched to a gene. The CDR3 is 18 amino acids. In DNA, the CDR3 is TGCGCCAGCAGCCCGGATCCGGGACTACCCACAAGCTCCTACGAGCAGTACTTC. Its protein is CASSPDPGLPTSSYEQYF.

The V call is TRBV5-8, the J call TRBJ2-5; D may be TRBD1 (6 bases). The CDR3 is 14 amino acids. The germline CDR1 and CDR2 sequences are SGHTS and YDEGEE. Trimming pared 1 base from V and 3 bases from J, leaving 10 bases between. This chain's CDR3 is CASSLFPGEETQYF. The CDR3 DNA reads as TGTGCCAGCAGCTTGTTCCCAGGGGAAGAGACCCAGTACTTC.

J is TRBJ2-7 and V is TRBV7-9, with D unresolved. Looked up from germline, CDR1 is SEHNR and CDR2 is FQNEAQ (reference sequence). The CDR3 length is 13 residues. Trimming shortened V by 2 bases and J by 2 bases, and 7 bases separated the two germline ends. The CDR3 loop reads CASSLLAAYEQYF. The CDR3 DNA is TGTGCCAGCAGCTTATTGGCAGCCTACGAGCAGTACTTC.

The chain has TRBV5-4 and TRBJ2-5, with 7 bases lining up with TRBD1. V was pared by 7 bases and J by 0 bases, with 9 bases of the junction left unmatched. CDR3 length: 15 amino acids. Germline V gene lookup returns CDR1 SGHNT and CDR2 YYREEE (reference sequence). CDR3 sequence reads: CASRSLDRDQETQYF. The CDR3 DNA reads as TGTGCCAGCCGCTCCCTCGACAGGGACCAAGAGACCCAGTACTTC.

The chain carries TRBV4-1 and TRBJ1-1, with a tentative D call TRBD1 (5 bases). The V and J ends lost 2 bases and 6 bases respectively, with 16 bases between them. Germline CDR1 and CDR2: MGHRA and YSYEKL. The CDR3 extends over 15 amino acids. The CDR3 sequence: CASSQKRSGDAEAFF. DNA for the CDR3: TGCGCCAGCAGCCAAAAGCGTAGCGGGGACGCTGAAGCTTTCTTT.

The chain uses TRBV5-1 and TRBJ2-7; 9 nucleotides agree with TRBD2. V trimming: 6 bases; J trimming: 0 bases; junction bases outside the gene matches: 13. This CDR3 has 17 residues. Germline V gene data show CDR1 as SGHRS and CDR2 as YFSETQ. CDR3 residues: CASTHSLAGGRSYEQYF. The CDR3 DNA is TGCGCCAGCACGCATTCACTAGCGGGCGGGCGCTCCTACGAGCAGTACTTC.

The CDR3 loop reads CAISESGLADGPFQETQYF. In DNA, the CDR3 is TGTGCCATCAGTGAATCCGGACTAGCGGACGGCCCTTTCCAAGAGACCCAGTACTTC. The chain links TRBV10-3 to TRBJ2-5, with 10 bases fitting TRBD2. Per germline, CDR1 ENHRY and CDR2 SYGVKD. The CDR3 contains 19 residues. V lost 3 bases and J lost 1; bases outside the gene matches: 14.